Sequencing of this TCR beta chain was carried out in a study of Graves' ophthalmopathy and Graves' hyperthyroidism. This clonotype was picked up many times. Amplification of the TCR beta CDR3 regions used RNA transcripts (as template). Second-round multiplex PCR followed a first-round RT-PCR using HTBI primers. TCRdb re-called the multiplex PCR reads with MiXCR, one entry per CDR3 protein. The sample records some 25,000 distinct CDR3 sequences, about half being singletons. The CDR3 extends over 12 amino acids. V was pared by 5 bases and J by 5 bases, with 9 bases between. The germline V gene encodes CDR1 SGHTA and CDR2 FQGNSA. Hyperthyroidism was new, under 2 months, in patients aged 18 to 65.

This TCR came from an adult woman with stable Graves' hyperthyroidism. The sample comprised peripheral blood. The genes are TRBV7-2 and TRBJ2-5; maybe TRBD1 (5 bases). The CDR3 spells CASSTGRETQYF. The CDR3 nucleotides read TGTGCCAGCAGCACAGGTCGGGAGACCCAGTACTTC.